The 14 T cell receptor beta chains listed next were all sequenced from one sample in a study of T-cell memory formation after mild COVID-19. TCRdb passed the 5' RACE reads through MiXCR, listing each CDR3 protein once. The data show fewer than 650,000 distinct CDR3 sequences, roughly 17% seen once. Sequencing used PBMCs or a T cell subset sorted from them (not recorded which). All receptors come from an adult woman who had mild COVID-19 (a few samples of this study predate the infection). Cell type and time point are not known.

This clonotype has only a few counts. The chain uses TRBV5-1 and TRBJ2-5; 7 nucleotides align to TRBD1. CDR3 length: 14 residues. V was clipped by 0 bases and J by 4 bases; unmatched bases: 3. Germline CDR1 is SGHRS and CDR2 is YFSETQ. The chain's CDR3 is CASSLAGTAETQYF. The CDR3 coding sequence is TGCGCCAGCAGCTTGGCCGGGACAGCAGAGACCCAGTACTTC.

The rearrangement uses TRBV6-1 and TRBJ2-1, with 13 bases that match TRBD2. Trimming cost V 4 bases and J 8 bases; bases outside gene matches: 5. This CDR3 comprises 15 residues. Germline loops: CDR1 MNHNS, CDR2 SASEGT. CDR3: CASSGGTSGIYEQFF. In nucleotides, the CDR3 is TGTGCCAGCAGTGGAGGGACTAGCGGGATTTATGAGCAGTTCTTC.

This clonotype appeared a few times. The chain uses TRBV4-1 and TRBJ1-2; D gene ambiguous. V lost 1 base, J lost 4 bases, and 10 bases lay in between. The CDR3 runs to 14 residues. Germline-derived CDR1 and CDR2 are MGHRA and YSYEKL. The CDR3 nucleotides are TGCGCCAGCAGCCAAGGGACGTCGGGCTATGGCTACACCTTC. Amino acid sequence: CASSQGTSGYGYTF.

The gene calls are TRBV19 and TRBJ2-1; 8 bases align to TRBD1. Germline lookup yields CDR1 LNHDA and CDR2 SQIVND (reference sequence). Trimming removed 6 bases from V and 6 bases from J; junction bases left unmatched: 7. CDR3 length equals 14 residues. CDR3 DNA sequence: TGTGCCAGTAGCCTGACAGGGGCTAGCAATGAGCAGTTCTTC. Its protein product is CASSLTGASNEQFF.

The chain carries TRBV27 and TRBJ2-3; 7 bases align to TRBD2. Germline CDR1 is MNHEY and CDR2 is SMNVEV (reference sequence). V was clipped by 6 bases and J by 6 bases; unmatched bases: 6. The CDR3 runs to 13 residues. This CDR3 reads CASSHSGGDTQYF. As DNA, the CDR3 is TGTGCCAGCAGCCACTCCGGGGGGGATACGCAGTATTTT.

The J gene is TRBJ1-2, the V gene TRBV7-8; D remains ambiguous. The CDR3 has 13 residues. CDR1 is SGHVS, CDR2 FQNEAQ, per germline. The germline V and J ends were trimmed by 4 bases and 8 bases, with 14 bases remaining between them. CDR3 nucleotides: TGTGCCAGCAGCTCCCGACCGGATGGGGGCTACACCTTC. The encoded protein is CASSSRPDGGYTF.

This clonotype was detected a few times. V gene TRBV2 combines with J gene TRBJ2-3; 11 nucleotides agree with TRBD2. Germline V gene data show CDR1 as SNHLY and CDR2 as FYNNEI. The CDR3 sequence is 15 residues long. V was clipped by 10 bases and J by 3 bases; unmatched bases: 9. CDR3 DNA sequence: TGTGCCACCCTGGCCGGGACTAGCGGAACAGATACGCAGTATTTT. Its translation is CATLAGTSGTDTQYF. The entire variable domain, with the rest obtained from reference TRBV2 and TRBJ2-3, is as follows: EPEVTQTPSHQVTQMGQEVILRCVPISNHLYFYWYRQILGQKVEFLVSFYNNEISEKSEIFDDQFSVERPDGSNFTLKIRSTKLEDSAMYFCATLAGTSGTDTQYFGPGTRLTVL.

The rearrangement links TRBV5-4 to TRBJ2-3, with D tentatively TRBD2 (6 bases). V lost 3 bases and J 1 base, leaving 12 bases between the germline ends. CDR1 and CDR2 from the germline V gene are SGHNT and YYREEE (reference sequence). The CDR3 is 15 residues long. CDR3 in amino acids: CASSSRASGTDTQYF. The CDR3 DNA sequence: TGTGCCAGCAGCTCGCGGGCTAGCGGCACAGATACGCAGTATTTT.

The gene calls are TRBV6-5 and TRBJ2-5, with D perhaps TRBD2 (5 bases). The length of the CDR3 is 15 residues. The V and J ends lost 8 bases and 4 bases respectively, with 20 bases between them. Germline CDR1 is MNHEY and CDR2 is SVGAGI. Written as DNA, the CDR3 is TGTGCCAGCGGTAGAGTGGGAGTGGGTAGAGAGACCCAGTACTTC. Translating it yields CASGRVGVGRETQYF.

The chain carries TRBV6-5 and TRBJ2-7, with D possibly matching TRBD1 (5 bases). This CDR3 is built from 15 residues. Germline V gives CDR1 MNHEY, CDR2 SVGAGI. V lost 2 bases and J 0 bases, leaving 11 bases between the germline ends. CDR3 residues: CASSYQGRHSYEQYF. The CDR3 DNA follows: TGTGCCAGCAGTTACCAGGGTCGACACTCCTACGAGCAGTACTTC.

The chain links TRBV2 to TRBJ2-4; possibly TRBD2 for D (6 bases). CDR1 SNHLY and CDR2 FYNNEI come from the germline V gene. Trimming took off 6 bases at V and 8 bases at J, with 14 bases between the two ends. The CDR3 totals 13 residues. CDR3 protein: CASSGVEGHIQYF. Written as DNA, the CDR3 is TGTGCCAGCAGCGGGGTGGAGGGGCACATTCAGTACTTC.

The chain combines TRBV11-3 with TRBJ1-6, with 10 bases fitting TRBD1. CDR1 and CDR2 (germline): SGHNT, YENEEA. The CDR3 is made up of 14 amino acids. V gave up 4 bases and J gave up 9 bases; unmatched junction bases: 3. CDR3 protein: CASSSGTGASPLHF. In DNA form, the CDR3 reads TGTGCCAGCAGCTCGGGGACAGGGGCTTCACCCCTCCACTTT.

The rearrangement joins TRBV20-1 to TRBJ1-2; D is perhaps TRBD1 (5 bases). V shed 3 bases and J shed 5 bases, with 16 bases lying between them. The CDR3 runs 14 residues. Germline assignment: CDR1 DFQATT and CDR2 SNEGSKA (reference sequence). For the CDR3, the DNA is TGCAGTGCTAGTCCACGGCAGGGCCCTTATGGCTACACCTTC. This translates into CSASPRQGPYGYTF.

This clonotype showed up many times. The chain couples TRBV20-1 to TRBJ2-1; TRBD1 aligns across 7 bases. V gave up 5 bases and J gave up 0 bases; unmatched junction bases: 13. CDR1 is DFQATT and CDR2 is SNEGSKA in the germline V gene (reference sequence). The CDR3 totals 17 residues. CDR3 sequence (DNA): TGCAGTGCTCCAAGACTCGGACAGGCTAGCTCCTACAATGAGCAGTTCTTC. Protein product: CSAPRLGQASSYNEQFF.